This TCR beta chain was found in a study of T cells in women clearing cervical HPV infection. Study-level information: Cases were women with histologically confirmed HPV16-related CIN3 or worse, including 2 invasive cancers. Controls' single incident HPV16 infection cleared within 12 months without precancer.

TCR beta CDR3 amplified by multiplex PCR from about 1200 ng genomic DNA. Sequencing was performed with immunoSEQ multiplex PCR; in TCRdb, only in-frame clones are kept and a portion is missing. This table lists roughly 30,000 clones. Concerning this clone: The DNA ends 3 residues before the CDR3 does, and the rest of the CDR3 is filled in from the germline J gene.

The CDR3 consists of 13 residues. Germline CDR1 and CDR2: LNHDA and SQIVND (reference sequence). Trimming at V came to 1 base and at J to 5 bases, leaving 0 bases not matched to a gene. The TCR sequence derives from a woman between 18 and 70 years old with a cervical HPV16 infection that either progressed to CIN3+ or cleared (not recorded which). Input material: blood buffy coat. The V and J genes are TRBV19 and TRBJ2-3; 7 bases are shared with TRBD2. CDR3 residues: CASSIAGGDTQYF. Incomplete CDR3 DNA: TGTGCCAGTAGTATAGCGGGGGGAGATACG.